The T cell receptor beta chain described here comes from a study of shared clonotypes between healthy human individuals. Produced via immunoSEQ multiplex PCR; TCRdb's table is partial and in-frame only. The table records around 940,000 clones, around three quarters of them present only once. Comments on this clone: Antigen unknown.

Germline-derived CDR1 and CDR2 are MNHNS and SASEGT. CDR3 length: 13 amino acids. Trimming left V 7 bases short and J 4 bases short, with 11 bases between. Broader study findings: Shared clonotypes: about 5% naive CD4, about 4% naive CD8, 2% to 2.5% memory CD4, approximately 0.41% memory CD8.

Sequencing input: memory CD4+ T cells sorted from blood. The subset denotes: CD45RA-negative fraction. The sequence was collected from a man aged 18 to 35 in good health. The chain is built from TRBV6-1 and TRBJ1-5, with a weak D call TRBD1 (5 bases). CDR3 region: CASTDSFNQPQHF. The CDR3 DNA sequence: TGTGCCAGCACAGACAGCTTTAATCAGCCCCAGCATTTT.